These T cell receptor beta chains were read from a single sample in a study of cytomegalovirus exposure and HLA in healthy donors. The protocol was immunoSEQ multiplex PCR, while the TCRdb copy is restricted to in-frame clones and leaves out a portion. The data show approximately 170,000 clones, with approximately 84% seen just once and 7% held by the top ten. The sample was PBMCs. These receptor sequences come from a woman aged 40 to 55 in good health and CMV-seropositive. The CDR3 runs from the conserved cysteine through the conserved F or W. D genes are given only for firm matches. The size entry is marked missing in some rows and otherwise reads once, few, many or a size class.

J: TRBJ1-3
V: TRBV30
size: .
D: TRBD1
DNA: TGTGCCTGGAGTATCGTCAAACTGACAGGGGATCTTCGTGGAAACACCATATATTTT
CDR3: CAWSIVKLTGDLRGNTIYF

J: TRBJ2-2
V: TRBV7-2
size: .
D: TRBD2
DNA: TGTGCCAGCAGCTATCAGCGGGGGACCGGGGAGCTGTTTTTT
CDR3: CASSYQRGTGELFF

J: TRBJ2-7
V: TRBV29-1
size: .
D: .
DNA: TGCAGCGTTGGGGGTACAGGGACCTACGAGCAGTACTTC
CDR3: CSVGGTGTYEQYF

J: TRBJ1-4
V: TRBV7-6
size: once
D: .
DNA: TGTGCCAGCAGCCGAATGCAAGGGGGTGAAAAACTGTTTTTT
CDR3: CASSRMQGGEKLFF

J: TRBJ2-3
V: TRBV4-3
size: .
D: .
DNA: TGCGCCAGCAGCCGAGACCTTTCCGGAGGGTATACGCAGTATTTT
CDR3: CASSRDLSGGYTQYF

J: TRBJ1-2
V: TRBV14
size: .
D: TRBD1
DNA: TGTGCCAGCAGCCCGGGACAGGTGGGGGGCTACACCTTC
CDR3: CASSPGQVGGYTF

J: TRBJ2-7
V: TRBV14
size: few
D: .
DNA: TGTGCCAGCAGCCTAGGGGTCTACGAGCAGTACTTC
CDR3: CASSLGVYEQYF

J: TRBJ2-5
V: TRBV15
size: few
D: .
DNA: TGTGCCACCAGCACCTCCGGACGTACTAGTTCCGAGACCCAGTACTTC
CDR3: CATSTSGRTSSETQYF

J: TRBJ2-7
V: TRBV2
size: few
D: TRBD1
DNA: TGTGCCAGAGATGCCCGACAGGGGGCCTACGAGCAGTACTTC
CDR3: CARDARQGAYEQYF

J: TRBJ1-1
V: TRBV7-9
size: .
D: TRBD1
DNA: TGTGCCAGCAGCAGGACAGGGGACACTGAAGCTTTCTTT
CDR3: CASSRTGDTEAFF

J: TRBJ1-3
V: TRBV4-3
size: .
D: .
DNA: TGCGCCAGCAGCCAAGTTAGCCTTGGGGCAGGGCAAACCATATATTTT
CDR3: CASSQVSLGAGQTIYF

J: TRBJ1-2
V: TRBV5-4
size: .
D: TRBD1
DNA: TGTGCCAGCAGGCCGGGACAGGGAAACTATGGCTACACCTTC
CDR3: CASRPGQGNYGYTF

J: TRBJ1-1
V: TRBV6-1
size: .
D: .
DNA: TGTGCCAGCAGTGAAAGGGGGAGGGCGAACACTGAAGCTTTCTTT
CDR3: CASSERGRANTEAFF

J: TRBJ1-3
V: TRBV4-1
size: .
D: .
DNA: TGCGCCAGCAGCCAAGTAGAGGCTGGTGGAAACACCATATATTTT
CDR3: CASSQVEAGGNTIYF

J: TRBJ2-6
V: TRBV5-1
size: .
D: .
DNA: TGCGCCAGCAGCTTTGACAGCGGGCCCATCTCTGGGGCCAACGGCCTGACTTTC
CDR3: CASSFDSGPISGANGLTF

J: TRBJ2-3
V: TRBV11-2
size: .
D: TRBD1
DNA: TGTGCCAGCAGCGTTGGGACAGCTAGCACAGATACGCAGTATTTT
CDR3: CASSVGTASTDTQYF

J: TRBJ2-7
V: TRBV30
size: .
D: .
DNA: TGTGCCTGGAGACCCCACACCAGGATCTCCTACGAGCAGTACTTC
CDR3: CAWRPHTRISYEQYF

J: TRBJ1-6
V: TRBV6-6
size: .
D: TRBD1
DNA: TGTGCCAGCAGCCTATCAGGGGGCTATTCACCCCTCCACTTT
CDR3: CASSLSGGYSPLHF

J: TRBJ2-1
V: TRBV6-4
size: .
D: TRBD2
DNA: TGTGCCAGCAGTGACTCAGGCGGGGGGGCTGTTGATGAGCAGTTCTTC
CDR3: CASSDSGGGAVDEQFF

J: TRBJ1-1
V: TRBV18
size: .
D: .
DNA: TGTGCCAGCTCATCGACAGCAAACACTGAAGCTTTCTTT
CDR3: CASSSTANTEAFF

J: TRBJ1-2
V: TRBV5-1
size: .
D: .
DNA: TGCGCCAGCAGCTCAACACATTGGAACTATGGCTACACCTTC
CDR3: CASSSTHWNYGYTF

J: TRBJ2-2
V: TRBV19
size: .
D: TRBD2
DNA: TGTGCCAGTTGGCGCGGGGGGAGGAACACCGGGGAGCTGTTTTTT
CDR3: CASWRGGRNTGELFF

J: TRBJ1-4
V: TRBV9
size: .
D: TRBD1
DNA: TGTGCCAGCAGCGTGCAGGGGGCGCTGGGTATAGGGGAAAAACTGTTTTTT
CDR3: CASSVQGALGIGEKLFF

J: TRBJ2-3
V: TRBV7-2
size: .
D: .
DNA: TGTGCTACGAGACTCGGCACAGATACGCAGTATTTT
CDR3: CATRLGTDTQYF

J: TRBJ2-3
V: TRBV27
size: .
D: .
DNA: TGTGCCAGCAGTACCCTAGTATCCCCCAATACGCAGTATTTT
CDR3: CASSTLVSPNTQYF

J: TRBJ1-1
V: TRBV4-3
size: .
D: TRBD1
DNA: TGCGCCAGCAGCGTTCGACAGGGAGTAACTGAAGCTTTCTTT
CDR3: CASSVRQGVTEAFF

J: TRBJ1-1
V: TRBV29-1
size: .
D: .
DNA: TGCAGCGTTGCCGGGAGGGGTTACACTGAAGCTTTCTTT
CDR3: CSVAGRGYTEAFF

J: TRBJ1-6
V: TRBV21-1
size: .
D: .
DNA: TGTGCCAGCAGCAAAAAGACAGGGCCGTTTCTTTATAATTCACCCCTCCACTTT
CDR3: CASSKKTGPFLYNSPLHF

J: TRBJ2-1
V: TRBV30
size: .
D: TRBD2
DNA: TGTGCCTGGAGGTCTCTAGCGGGGGCTGAGCAGTTCTTC
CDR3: CAWRSLAGAEQFF

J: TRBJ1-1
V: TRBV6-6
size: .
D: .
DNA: TGTGCCAGCAGTCGGACAGACACTGAAGCTTTCTTT
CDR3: CASSRTDTEAFF

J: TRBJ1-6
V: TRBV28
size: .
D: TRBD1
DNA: TGTGCCAGCAGGACAGGGGGGATTGATTCACCCCTCCACTTT
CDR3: CASRTGGIDSPLHF

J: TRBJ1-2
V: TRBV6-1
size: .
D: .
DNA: TGTGCCAGCAGATCCCCCGAGATAGCTAACTATGGCTACACCTTC
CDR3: CASRSPEIANYGYTF

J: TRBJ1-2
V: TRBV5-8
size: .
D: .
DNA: TGTGCCAGCAGTAGGACAGAGTATGGCTACACCTTC
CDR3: CASSRTEYGYTF

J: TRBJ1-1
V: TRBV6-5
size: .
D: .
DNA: TGTGCCAGCAGTACGACAGGTGGGAACACTGAAGCTTTCTTT
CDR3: CASSTTGGNTEAFF

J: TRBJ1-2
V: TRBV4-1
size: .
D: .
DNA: TGCGCCAGCAGCCACTGGGGTAGGGGCTCTGGCTACACCTTC
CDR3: CASSHWGRGSGYTF

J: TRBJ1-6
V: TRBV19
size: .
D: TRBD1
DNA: TGTGCCAGTAGTATACAGACAGGGGCCCATTCACCCCTCCACTTT
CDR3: CASSIQTGAHSPLHF

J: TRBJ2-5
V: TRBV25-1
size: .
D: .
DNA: TGTGCCAGCAGTGACGTAGAGACCCAGTACTTC
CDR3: CASSDVETQYF